These 16 T cell receptor beta chains were sequenced from one sample in a study of blood T cell repertoires in COVID-19. The assay was immunoSEQ multiplex PCR, and TCRdb's table has in-frame clones only and misses some. This sample has some 200,000 clones, with about 80% found just once. Source material: peripheral blood. These receptors came from a woman in her 30s who had recovered from COVID-19.

The rearrangement links TRBV9 to TRBJ1-2; no clear D. The CDR3 consists of 12 residues. CDR1 and CDR2 (germline): SGDLS, YYNGEE. V lost 2 bases and J lost 2, with 4 bases in between. The CDR3 nucleotides read TGTGCCAGCAGCGTCTTAAACTATGGCTACACCTTC. Protein product: CASSVLNYGYTF.

This clone was found once. This chain uses TRBV2 with TRBJ2-1; 11 bases fit TRBD2. V was clipped by 7 bases and J by 7 bases; unmatched bases: 9. The CDR3 sequence is 15 residues long. CDR1 is SNHLY and CDR2 is FYNNEI in the germline V gene. The CDR3 DNA reads as TGTGCCAGCACGCTCGACACTAGCGGGGGAAATGAGCAGTTCTTC. This sequence encodes CASTLDTSGGNEQFF.

The chain recombines TRBV5-4 with TRBJ2-4, with 11 nucleotides matching TRBD2. The CDR3 contains 17 residues. Trimming at V came to 4 bases and at J to 0 bases, leaving 6 bases not matched to a gene. Germline CDR1 reads SGHNT; CDR2 reads YYREEE (reference sequence). The CDR3 is CASSRSSGRLAKNIQYF. The CDR3 DNA reads TGTGCCAGCAGCCGTTCTAGCGGGAGGCTAGCCAAAAACATTCAGTACTTC.

The CDR3 bases are TGTGCCATCAGTCATCACGAGCATACCGGGACAGGTTCTATGAGAACGTACCAAGAGACCCAGTACTTC. Translating it yields CAISHHEHTGTGSMRTYQETQYF. The V gene is TRBV10-3, the J gene TRBJ2-5, with 8 bases aligning to TRBD1. CDR1 is ENHRY and CDR2 is SYGVKD in the germline V gene. This CDR3 spans 23 amino acids. After removal of 5 bases from V and 0 bases from J, the junction contained 29 bases not matched to a gene.

The V gene is TRBV19, the J gene TRBJ1-4; possibly TRBD1 for D (5 bases). The V gene lost 5 bases and the J gene lost 4 bases, with 17 bases spanning the gap. The CDR3 totals 16 residues. Germline loops: CDR1 LNHDA, CDR2 SQIVND (reference sequence). The CDR3 DNA sequence: TGTGCCAGTAGTCCAACCCCGGGGGACGGTAATGAAAAACTGTTTTTT. Its translation: CASSPTPGDGNEKLFF. The variable domain in full, with the rest retrieved from reference TRBV19 and TRBJ1-4, is DGGITQSPKYLFRKEGQNVTLSCEQNLNHDAMYWYRQDPGQGLRLIYYSQIVNDFQKGDIAEGYSVSREKKESFPLTVTSAQKNPTAFYLCASSPTPGDGNEKLFFGSGTQLSVL.

The CDR3 here is CASSLPPRHEQYF. The CDR3 coding sequence is TGTGCCAGCAGTTTACCCCCCCGTCACGAGCAGTACTTC. J is TRBJ2-7 and V is TRBV12-3 or TRBV12-4; D remains unclear. The V and J ends lost 2 bases and 5 bases respectively, with 10 bases between them. The CDR3 is made up of 13 amino acids.

CDR3 sequence reads: CASSGGYKNIQYF. The CDR3 DNA sequence: TGTGCCAGCAGCGGGGGGTACAAAAACATTCAGTACTTC. The chain carries TRBV25-1 and TRBJ2-4; 7 bases align to TRBD2. CDR3 length equals 13 residues. Germline V gives CDR1 MGHDK, CDR2 SYGVNS. After removal of 6 bases from V and 3 bases from J, the junction contained 2 bases not matched to a gene.

The V call is TRBV30, the J call TRBJ2-6; D ambiguous. Trimming took 5 bases from V and 1 from J, leaving 6 bases between them. The CDR3 loop spans 13 amino acids. The germline gives CDR1 GTSNPN, CDR2 SVGIG (reference sequence). The CDR3 loop reads CAWDTSGANVLTF. In nucleotides, the CDR3 is TGTGCCTGGGACACGTCTGGGGCCAACGTCCTGACTTTC.

Written as DNA, the CDR3 is TGTGCCAGCAGTTTATCCCTAGTCTTCTCCTACGAGCAGTACTTC. This codes for CASSLSLVFSYEQYF. The chain joins TRBV28 to TRBJ2-7; D remains unclear. Looked up from germline, CDR1 is MDHEN and CDR2 is SYDVKM. This CDR3 has 15 residues. Trimming cost V 1 base and J 0 bases, with 10 bases left between them.

The chain employs TRBV28 and TRBJ2-1, with 10 bases aligning to TRBD1. The germline V gene has CDR1 MDHEN and CDR2 SYDVKM. The CDR3 length is 16 residues. V was clipped by 7 bases and J by 6 bases; unmatched bases: 12. CDR3 sequence reads: CASTKREWTGGNEQFF. CDR3 coding DNA: TGTGCCAGCACTAAAAGGGAGTGGACAGGGGGCAATGAGCAGTTCTTC.

CDR3 sequence reads: CASSTGTSGSPTDTQYF. CDR3 nucleotides: TGCGCCAGCAGCACTGGGACTAGCGGGAGCCCGACGGATACGCAGTATTTT. This chain uses TRBV5-1 with TRBJ2-3, with 14 bases fitting TRBD2. V trimming: 4 bases; J trimming: 6 bases; junction bases outside the gene matches: 10. CDR1 and CDR2 from the germline V gene are SGHRS and YFSETQ. The CDR3 covers 17 residues.

The V call is TRBV10-3, the J call TRBJ1-3; D is perhaps TRBD1 (5 bases). Trimming left V 4 bases short and J 2 bases short, with 12 bases between. The length of the CDR3 is 15 residues. Germline V gene lookup returns CDR1 ENHRY and CDR2 SYGVKD. The CDR3 loop reads CAISALGQTGNTIYF. The CDR3 DNA follows: TGTGCCATCAGTGCGTTAGGACAAACTGGAAACACCATATATTTT.

The gene calls are TRBV9 and TRBJ2-2, with 14 bases matching TRBD2. V was pared by 4 bases and J by 6 bases, with 5 bases of the junction left unmatched. Germline lookup yields CDR1 SGDLS and CDR2 YYNGEE. CDR3 size: 16 residues. The CDR3 sequence is CASSFRLAGGPGELFF. DNA for the CDR3: TGTGCCAGCAGCTTCCGACTAGCGGGAGGGCCCGGGGAGCTGTTTTTT.

The chain has TRBV5-1 and TRBJ1-6; TRBD1 might be the D (5 bases). The germline V gene has CDR1 SGHRS and CDR2 YFSETQ. The CDR3 sequence is 16 residues long. Trimming took off 0 bases at V and 3 bases at J, with 10 bases between the two ends. The CDR3 nucleotides read TGCGCCAGCAGCTTGGATGACAGAGTCTATAATTCACCCCTCCACTTT. As protein: CASSLDDRVYNSPLHF.

This rearrangement joins TRBV28 to TRBJ2-7; 7 bases agree with TRBD2. V dropped 3 bases and J dropped 4; count of bases not matched to a gene: 12. The CDR3 runs 16 residues. From germline, CDR1 is MDHEN and CDR2 SYDVKM. CDR3 sequence: CASSLPRGGRGYEQYF. The CDR3 coding sequence is TGTGCCAGCAGTTTGCCCCGTGGTGGGAGGGGTTACGAGCAGTACTTC.

CDR3 protein: CASKSGAGGTGELFF. CDR3 DNA: TGTGCCAGCAAATCTGGAGCGGGAGGCACCGGGGAGCTGTTTTTT. J is TRBJ2-2 and V is TRBV2; TRBD2 matches at 9 bases. Unmatched junction bases numbered 7, after V lost 7 bases and J lost 4 bases. The CDR3 is 15 residues long. Germline loops: CDR1 SNHLY, CDR2 FYNNEI.